The sample holds many counts of the clone carrying this T cell receptor beta chain. The data derive from a study of T cells in Graves' hyperthyroidism and ophthalmopathy. Using RNA transcripts as the source, TCR beta CDR3 regions were amplified. The TCR CDR3 was amplified in a first-round RT-PCR using the HTBI primer set. TCRdb analysed the multiplex PCR reads with MiXCR anew, one entry per CDR3 protein. The sample shows roughly 300,000 distinct CDR3 sequences, less than 30% of them seen only once. Germline V gene lookup returns CDR1 SGHTA and CDR2 FQGNSA. The length of the CDR3 is 15 residues. Trimming pared 5 bases from V and 6 bases from J, leaving 17 bases between.

This receptor was taken from a man aged 40-50 years with Graves' hyperthyroidism that later progressed to Graves' ophthalmopathy. The sample was blood. The chain couples TRBV7-2 to TRBJ1-5; tentative D call: TRBD1 (5 bases). The CDR3 reads CASSPGVAGGQPQHF. DNA for the CDR3: TGTGCCAGCAGCCCGGGGGTGGCCGGAGGTCAGCCCCAGCATTTT. The full variable domain, completed using reference TRBV7-2 and TRBJ1-5, is GAGVSQSPSNKVTEKGKDVELRCDPISGHTALYWYRQSLGQGLEFLIYFQGNSAPDKSGLPSDRFSAERTGGSVSTLTIQRTQQEDSAVYLCASSPGVAGGQPQHFGDGTRLSIL.